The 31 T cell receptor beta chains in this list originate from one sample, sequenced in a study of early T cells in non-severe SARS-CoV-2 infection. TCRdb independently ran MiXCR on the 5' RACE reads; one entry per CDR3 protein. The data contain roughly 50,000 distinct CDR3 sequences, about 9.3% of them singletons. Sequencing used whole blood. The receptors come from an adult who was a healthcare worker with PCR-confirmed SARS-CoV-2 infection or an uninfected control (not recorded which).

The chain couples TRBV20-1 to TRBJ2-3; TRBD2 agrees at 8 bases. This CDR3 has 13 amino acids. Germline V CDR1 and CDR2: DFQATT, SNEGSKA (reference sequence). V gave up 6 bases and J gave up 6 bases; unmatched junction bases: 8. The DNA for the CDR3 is TGCAGTGCGCAGCGGGAGTCGTGGGATACGCAGTATTTT. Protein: CSAQRESWDTQYF.

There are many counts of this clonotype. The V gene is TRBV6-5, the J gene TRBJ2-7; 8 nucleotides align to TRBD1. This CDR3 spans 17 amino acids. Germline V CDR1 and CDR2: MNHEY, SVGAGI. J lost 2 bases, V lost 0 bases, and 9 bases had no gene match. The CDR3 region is CASSYSPLLTGAYEQYF. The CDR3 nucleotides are TGTGCCAGCAGTTACTCCCCCCTCTTGACAGGGGCCTACGAGCAGTACTTC.

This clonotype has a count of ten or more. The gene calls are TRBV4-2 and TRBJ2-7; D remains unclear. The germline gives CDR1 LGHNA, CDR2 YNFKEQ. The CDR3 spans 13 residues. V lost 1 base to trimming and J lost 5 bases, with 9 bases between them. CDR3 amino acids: CASSQGFYNEQYF. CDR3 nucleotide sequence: TGTGCCAGCAGCCAAGGGTTTTACAACGAGCAGTACTTC.

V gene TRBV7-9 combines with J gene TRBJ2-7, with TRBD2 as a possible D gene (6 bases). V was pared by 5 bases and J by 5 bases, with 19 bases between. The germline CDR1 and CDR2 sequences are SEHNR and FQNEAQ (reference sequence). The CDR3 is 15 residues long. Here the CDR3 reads CASSRKGGKSDEQYF. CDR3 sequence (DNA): TGTGCCAGCAGCCGGAAGGGCGGGAAGAGCGACGAGCAGTACTTC.

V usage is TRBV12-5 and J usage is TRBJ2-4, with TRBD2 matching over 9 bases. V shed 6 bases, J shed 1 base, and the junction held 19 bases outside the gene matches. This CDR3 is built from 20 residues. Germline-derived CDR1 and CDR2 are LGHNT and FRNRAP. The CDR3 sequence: CASGPAGTSSSRGAKNIQYF. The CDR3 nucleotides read TGTGCTAGTGGCCCCGCTGGGACTAGCTCATCCCGCGGGGCCAAAAACATTCAGTACTTC.

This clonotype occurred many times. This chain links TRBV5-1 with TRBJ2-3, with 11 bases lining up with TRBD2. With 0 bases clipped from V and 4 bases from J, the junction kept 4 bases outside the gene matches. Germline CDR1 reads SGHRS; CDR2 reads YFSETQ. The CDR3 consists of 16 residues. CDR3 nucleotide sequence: TGCGCCAGCAGCTTGGATCTAGCGGGAGGAGCAGATACGCAGTATTTT. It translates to CASSLDLAGGADTQYF. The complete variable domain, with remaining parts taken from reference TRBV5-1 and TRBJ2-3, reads KAGVTQTPRYLIKTRGQQVTLSCSPISGHRSVSWYQQTPGQGLQFLFEYFSETQRNKGNFPGRFSGRQFSNSRSEMNVSTLELGDSALYLCASSLDLAGGADTQYFGPGTRLTVL.

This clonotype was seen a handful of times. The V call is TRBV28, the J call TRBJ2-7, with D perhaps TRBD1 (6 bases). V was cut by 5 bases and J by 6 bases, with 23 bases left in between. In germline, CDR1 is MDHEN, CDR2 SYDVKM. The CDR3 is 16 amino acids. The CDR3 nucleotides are TGTGCCAGCAGTACCGCGACGAACGACAGGATCTGCGAGCAGTACTTC. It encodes CASSTATNDRICEQYF.

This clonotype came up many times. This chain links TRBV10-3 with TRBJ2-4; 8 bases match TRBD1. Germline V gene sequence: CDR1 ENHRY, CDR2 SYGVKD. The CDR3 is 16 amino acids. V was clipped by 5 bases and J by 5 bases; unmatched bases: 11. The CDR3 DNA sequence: TGTGCCATCAGTACCCTGGGCAGGGGGCAAGAAAACATTCAGTACTTC. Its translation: CAISTLGRGQENIQYF.

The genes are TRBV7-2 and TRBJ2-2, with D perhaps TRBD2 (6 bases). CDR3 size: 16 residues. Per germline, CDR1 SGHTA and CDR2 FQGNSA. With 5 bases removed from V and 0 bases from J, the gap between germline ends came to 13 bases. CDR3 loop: CASSRRGSANTGELFF. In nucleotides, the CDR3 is TGTGCCAGCAGCCGGCGGGGAAGCGCGAACACCGGGGAGCTGTTTTTT.

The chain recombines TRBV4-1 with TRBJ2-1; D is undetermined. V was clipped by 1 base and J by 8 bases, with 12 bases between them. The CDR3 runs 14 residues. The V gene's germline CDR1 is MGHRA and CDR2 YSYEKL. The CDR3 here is CASSQVTPQDEQFF. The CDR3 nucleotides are TGCGCCAGCAGCCAAGTTACTCCCCAGGATGAGCAGTTCTTC.

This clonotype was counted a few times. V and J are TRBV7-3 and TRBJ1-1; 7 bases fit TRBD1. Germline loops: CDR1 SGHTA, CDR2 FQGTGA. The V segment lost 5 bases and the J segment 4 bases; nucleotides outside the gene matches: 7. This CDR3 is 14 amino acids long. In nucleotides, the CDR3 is TGTGCCAGCAGCCTCCAGGGGGAGGGCACTGAAGCTTTCTTT. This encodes CASSLQGEGTEAFF.

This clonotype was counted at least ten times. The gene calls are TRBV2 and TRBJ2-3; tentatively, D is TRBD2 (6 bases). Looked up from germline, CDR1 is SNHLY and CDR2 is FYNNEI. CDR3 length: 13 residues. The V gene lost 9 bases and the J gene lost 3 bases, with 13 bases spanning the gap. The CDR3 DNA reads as TGTGCCAGTTGGCGGGAAAGAACAGATACGCAGTATTTT. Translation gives CASWRERTDTQYF.

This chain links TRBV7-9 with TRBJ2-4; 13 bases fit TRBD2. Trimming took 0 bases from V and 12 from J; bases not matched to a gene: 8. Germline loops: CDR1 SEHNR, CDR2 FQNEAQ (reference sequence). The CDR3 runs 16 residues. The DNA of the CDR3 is TGTGCCAGCAGCTTAGCGCCCCTTGGGACTAGCGGGGCTCAGTACTTC. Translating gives CASSLAPLGTSGAQYF.

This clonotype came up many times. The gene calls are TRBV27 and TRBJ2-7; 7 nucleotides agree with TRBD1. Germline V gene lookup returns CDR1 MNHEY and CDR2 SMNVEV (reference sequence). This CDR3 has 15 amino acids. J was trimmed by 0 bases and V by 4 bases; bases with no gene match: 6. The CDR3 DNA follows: TGTGCCAGCAGTTCGGGACAGCTAAGCTCCTACGAGCAGTACTTC. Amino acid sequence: CASSSGQLSSYEQYF.

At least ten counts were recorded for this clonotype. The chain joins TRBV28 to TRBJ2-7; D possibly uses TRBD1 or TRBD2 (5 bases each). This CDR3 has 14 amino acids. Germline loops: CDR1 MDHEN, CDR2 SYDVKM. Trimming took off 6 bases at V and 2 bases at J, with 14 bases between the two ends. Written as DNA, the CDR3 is TGTGCCAGCAGCCCCGGGACCCCCGCCTACGAGCAGTACTTC. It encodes CASSPGTPAYEQYF. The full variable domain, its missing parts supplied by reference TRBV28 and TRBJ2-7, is DVKVTQSSRYLVKRTGEKVFLECVQDMDHENMFWYRQDPGLGLRLIYFSYDVKMKEKGDIPEGYSVSREKKERFSLILESASTNQTSMYLCASSPGTPAYEQYFGPGTRLTVT.

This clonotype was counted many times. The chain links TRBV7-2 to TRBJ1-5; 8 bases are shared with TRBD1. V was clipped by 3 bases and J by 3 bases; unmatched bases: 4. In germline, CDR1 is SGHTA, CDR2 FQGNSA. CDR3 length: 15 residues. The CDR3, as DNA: TGTGCCAGCAGCTTGGGGACAGGCTACAATCAGCCCCAGCATTTT. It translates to CASSLGTGYNQPQHF.

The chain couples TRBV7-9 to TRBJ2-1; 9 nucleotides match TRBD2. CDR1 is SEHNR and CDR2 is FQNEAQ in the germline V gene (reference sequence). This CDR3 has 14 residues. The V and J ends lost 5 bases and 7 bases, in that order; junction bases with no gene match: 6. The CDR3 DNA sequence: TGTGCCAGCAGCGCGGGACTAGCAGATAATGAGCAGTTCTTC. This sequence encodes CASSAGLADNEQFF.

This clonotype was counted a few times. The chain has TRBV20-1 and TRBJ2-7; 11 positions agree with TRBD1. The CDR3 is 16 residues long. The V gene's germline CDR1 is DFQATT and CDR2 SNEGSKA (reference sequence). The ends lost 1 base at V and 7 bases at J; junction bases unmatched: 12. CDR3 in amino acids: CSARVGTGGPRKEQYF. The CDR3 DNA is TGCAGTGCTAGAGTCGGGACAGGGGGACCAAGGAAAGAGCAGTACTTC.

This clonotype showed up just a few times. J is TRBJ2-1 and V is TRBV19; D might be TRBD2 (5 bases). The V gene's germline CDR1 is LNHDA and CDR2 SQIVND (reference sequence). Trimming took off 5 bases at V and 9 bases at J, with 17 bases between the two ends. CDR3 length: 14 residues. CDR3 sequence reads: CASSPSRVVAEQFF. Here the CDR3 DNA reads TGTGCCAGTAGTCCGTCGAGGGTGGTGGCTGAGCAGTTCTTC.

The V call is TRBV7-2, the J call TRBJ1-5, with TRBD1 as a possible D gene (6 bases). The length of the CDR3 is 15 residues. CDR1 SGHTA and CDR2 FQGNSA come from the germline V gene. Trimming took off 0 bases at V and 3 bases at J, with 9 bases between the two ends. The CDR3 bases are TGTGCCAGCAGCTTAGCTGGGGGGCCCAATCAGCCCCAGCATTTT. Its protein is CASSLAGGPNQPQHF.

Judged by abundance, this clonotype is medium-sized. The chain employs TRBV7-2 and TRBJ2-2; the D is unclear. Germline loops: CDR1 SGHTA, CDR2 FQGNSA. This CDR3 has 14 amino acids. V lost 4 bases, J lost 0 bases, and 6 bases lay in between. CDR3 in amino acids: CASSSKTNTGELFF. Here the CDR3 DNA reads TGTGCCAGCAGCTCCAAAACGAACACCGGGGAGCTGTTTTTT.

CDR3 sequence reads: CASTWQGRGEQFF. The CDR3 coding sequence is TGTGCCAGCACTTGGCAGGGCAGGGGGGAGCAGTTCTTC. The V and J genes are TRBV28 and TRBJ2-1, with 7 bases matching TRBD1. This CDR3 contains 13 residues. The trim removed 7 bases at V and 10 bases at J, leaving 10 bases unmatched. The germline V gene has CDR1 MDHEN and CDR2 SYDVKM.

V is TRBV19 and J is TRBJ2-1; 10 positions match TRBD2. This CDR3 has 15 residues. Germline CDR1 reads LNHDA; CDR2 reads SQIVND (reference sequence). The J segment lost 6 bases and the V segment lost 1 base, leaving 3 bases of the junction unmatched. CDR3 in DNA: TGTGCCAGTAGTATAGCCAGCGGGAGGGGCAATGAGCAGTTCTTC. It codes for CASSIASGRGNEQFF. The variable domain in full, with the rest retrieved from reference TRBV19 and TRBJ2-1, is DGGITQSPKYLFRKEGQNVTLSCEQNLNHDAMYWYRQDPGQGLRLIYYSQIVNDFQKGDIAEGYSVSREKKESFPLTVTSAQKNPTAFYLCASSIASGRGNEQFFGPGTRLTVL.

This CDR3 reads CASSLGVSTSETQYF. Here the CDR3 DNA reads TGTGCCAGCAGCTTAGGTGTCTCTACATCAGAGACCCAGTACTTC. The V gene is TRBV11-3, the J gene TRBJ2-5; no clear D gene. The germline CDR1 and CDR2 sequences are SGHNT and YENEEA. V lost 1 base and J 4 bases, leaving 13 bases between the germline ends. This CDR3 has 15 residues.

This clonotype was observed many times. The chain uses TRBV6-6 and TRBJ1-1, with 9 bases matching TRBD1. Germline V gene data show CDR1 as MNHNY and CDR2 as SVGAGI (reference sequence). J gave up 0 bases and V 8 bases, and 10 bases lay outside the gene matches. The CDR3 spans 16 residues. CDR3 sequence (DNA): TGTGCCAGCTCAAACGTACGGGACAGGGTGAACACTGAAGCTTTCTTT. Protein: CASSNVRDRVNTEAFF.

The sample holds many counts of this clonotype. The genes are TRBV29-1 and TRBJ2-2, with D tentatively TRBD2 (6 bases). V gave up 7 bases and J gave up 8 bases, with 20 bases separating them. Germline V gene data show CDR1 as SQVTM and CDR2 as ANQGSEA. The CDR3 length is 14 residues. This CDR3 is CSALSTGSGGELFF. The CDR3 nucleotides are TGCAGCGCACTAAGTACAGGCAGCGGGGGGGAGCTGTTTTTT.

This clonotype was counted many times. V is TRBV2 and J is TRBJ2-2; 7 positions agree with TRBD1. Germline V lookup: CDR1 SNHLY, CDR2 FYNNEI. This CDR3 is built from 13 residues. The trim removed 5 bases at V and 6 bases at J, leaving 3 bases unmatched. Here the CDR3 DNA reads TGTGCCAGCAGTTACAGGGGTGCCGGGGAGCTGTTTTTT. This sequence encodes CASSYRGAGELFF.

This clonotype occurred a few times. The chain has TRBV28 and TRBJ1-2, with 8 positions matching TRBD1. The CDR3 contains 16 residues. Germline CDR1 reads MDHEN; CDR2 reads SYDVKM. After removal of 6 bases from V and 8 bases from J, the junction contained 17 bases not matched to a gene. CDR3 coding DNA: TGTGCCAGCAGCTCTACCGGGACAGGAGTTTTCGACGGCTACACCTTC. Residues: CASSSTGTGVFDGYTF.

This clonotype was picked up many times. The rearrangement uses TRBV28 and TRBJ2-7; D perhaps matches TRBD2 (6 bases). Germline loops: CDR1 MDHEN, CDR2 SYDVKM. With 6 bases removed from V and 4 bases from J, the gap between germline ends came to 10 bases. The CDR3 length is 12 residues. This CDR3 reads CASRSAGYEQYF. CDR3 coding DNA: TGTGCCAGCAGAAGTGCGGGGTACGAGCAGTACTTC.

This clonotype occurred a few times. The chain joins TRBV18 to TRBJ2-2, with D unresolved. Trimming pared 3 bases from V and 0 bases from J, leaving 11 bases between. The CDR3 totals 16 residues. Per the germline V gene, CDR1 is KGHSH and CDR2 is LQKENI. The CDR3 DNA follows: TGTGCCAGCTCACCGAATAGTCTGGCGAACACCGGGGAGCTGTTTTTT. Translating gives CASSPNSLANTGELFF. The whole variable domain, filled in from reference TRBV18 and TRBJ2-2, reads NAGVMQNPRHLVRRRGQEARLRCSPMKGHSHVYWYRQLPEEGLKFMVYLQKENIIDESGMPKERFSAEFPKEGPSILRIQQVVRGDSAAYFCASSPNSLANTGELFFGEGSRLTVL.

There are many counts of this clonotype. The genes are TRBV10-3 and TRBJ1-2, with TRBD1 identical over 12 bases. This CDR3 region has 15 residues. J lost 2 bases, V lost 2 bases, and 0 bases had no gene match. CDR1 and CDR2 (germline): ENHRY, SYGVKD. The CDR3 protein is CAISEGTGGNYGYTF. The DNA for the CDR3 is TGTGCCATCAGTGAGGGGACAGGGGGCAACTATGGCTACACCTTC.